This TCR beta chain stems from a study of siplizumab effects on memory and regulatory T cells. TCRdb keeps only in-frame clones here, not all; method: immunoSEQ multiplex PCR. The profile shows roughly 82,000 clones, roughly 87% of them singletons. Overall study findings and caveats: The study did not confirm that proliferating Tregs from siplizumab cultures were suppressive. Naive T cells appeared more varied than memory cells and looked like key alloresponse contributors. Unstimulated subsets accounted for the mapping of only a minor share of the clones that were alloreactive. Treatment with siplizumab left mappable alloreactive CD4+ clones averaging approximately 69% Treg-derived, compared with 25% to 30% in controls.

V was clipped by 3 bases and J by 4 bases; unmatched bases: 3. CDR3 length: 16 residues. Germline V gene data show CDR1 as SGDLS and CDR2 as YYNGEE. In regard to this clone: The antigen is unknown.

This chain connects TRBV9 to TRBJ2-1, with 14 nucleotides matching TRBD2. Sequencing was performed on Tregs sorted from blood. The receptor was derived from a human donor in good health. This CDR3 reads CASSGRTSGGYNEQFF. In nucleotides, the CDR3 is TGTGCCAGCAGCGGTCGGACTAGCGGGGGGTACAATGAGCAGTTCTTC.